The 17 T cell receptor beta chains below all came from one sample that was sequenced in a study of T cells after yellow fever vaccination. TCRdb reprocessed the 5' RACE reads via MiXCR and lists one record per CDR3 protein. The sample lists around 300,000 distinct CDR3 sequences, over 10% occurring once. Sample: CD4+ T cells sorted from PBMCs, taken 45 days after the yellow fever booster vaccination. These receptors all come from a man aged 25-45 years who received the YFV17D yellow fever vaccine.

The CDR3 DNA sequence: TGTGCCAGCAGTAGCGGGAGGGCTAGCACAGATACGCAGTATTTT. Translating it yields CASSSGRASTDTQYF. This chain uses TRBV27 with TRBJ2-3, with 10 bases fitting TRBD2. Losses at the gene ends were 5 bases for V and 0 bases for J; bases not matched to a gene: 2. This CDR3 is 15 amino acids long. Germline CDR1 is MNHEY and CDR2 is SMNVEV (reference sequence).

This chain links TRBV7-9 with TRBJ2-3; perhaps TRBD2 as D (5 bases). The V and J ends lost 2 bases and 7 bases respectively, with 19 bases between them. This CDR3 comprises 16 residues. Germline CDR1 and CDR2: SEHNR and FQNEAQ (reference sequence). This chain's CDR3 is CASSLFVGDGKNTQYF. DNA for the CDR3: TGTGCCAGCAGCTTATTCGTGGGAGACGGCAAAAATACGCAGTATTTT. Together with reference TRBV7-9 and TRBJ2-3, the CDR3 gives the full variable domain: DTGVSQNPRHKITKRGQNVTFRCDPISEHNRLYWYRQTLGQGPEFLTYFQNEAQLEKSRLLSDRFSAERPKGSFSTLEIQRTEQGDSAMYLCASSLFVGDGKNTQYFGPGTRLTVL.

This sequence joins TRBV4-3 and TRBJ2-7; TRBD2 agrees at 8 bases. The CDR3 consists of 16 residues. The germline V gene has CDR1 LGHNA and CDR2 YSLEER. Losses at the gene ends were 6 bases for V and 6 bases for J; bases not matched to a gene: 16. CDR3 bases: TGCGCCAGCAGTCCCGCGGGAGGAGCGGGAGTGAGCGAGCAGTACTTC. Translation gives CASSPAGGAGVSEQYF.

V and J are TRBV12-3 or TRBV12-4 and TRBJ1-6; a possible D gene is TRBD1 (5 bases). The CDR3 totals 14 residues. Trimming removed 3 bases at V and 14 bases at J, with 17 bases between. The DNA of the CDR3 is TGTGCCAGCAGTTTGGCGCGAGACAGAATAACCCTCCACTTT. The encoded protein is CASSLARDRITLHF.

The chain couples TRBV4-1 to TRBJ1-2; a possible D gene is TRBD1 (6 bases). The CDR3 extends over 14 amino acids. The V and J ends lost 3 bases and 6 bases respectively, with 14 bases between them. Germline loops: CDR1 MGHRA, CDR2 YSYEKL. The CDR3 nucleotides read TGCGCCAGCAGCCAGCGACAGGATATACATGGCTACACCTTC. This gives the protein CASSQRQDIHGYTF.

This clonotype has more than one count but fewer than ten. The rearrangement uses TRBV29-1 and TRBJ2-1; maybe TRBD2 (6 bases). The germline gives CDR1 SQVTM, CDR2 ANQGSEA. This CDR3 is 14 amino acids long. Trimming stripped 6 bases from V and 0 bases from J, with 12 bases between. CDR3 DNA sequence: TGCAGCGTGCGGGGCCAGGGCTCCTACAATGAGCAGTTCTTC. This sequence encodes CSVRGQGSYNEQFF.

The V and J genes are TRBV20-1 and TRBJ1-1, with D maybe TRBD1 (5 bases). V shed 8 bases and J shed 1 base, with 11 bases lying between them. Germline V gene data show CDR1 as DFQATT and CDR2 as SNEGSKA (reference sequence). There are 12 residues in the CDR3. The CDR3 is CSIGRANTEAFF. In nucleotides, the CDR3 is TGCAGTATCGGCAGGGCGAACACTGAAGCTTTCTTT.

This clonotype was observed many times. Here the CDR3 DNA reads TGCAGTGCTCCCCTGGGCGGGAGTGGTTACGAGCAGTACTTC. Translated: CSAPLGGSGYEQYF. The chain carries TRBV20-1 and TRBJ2-7; 7 bases match TRBD2. Trimming cost V 5 bases and J 4 bases; bases outside gene matches: 11. CDR1 is DFQATT and CDR2 is SNEGSKA in the germline V gene (reference sequence). CDR3 size: 14 residues.

This clonotype was detected a few times. The chain recombines TRBV11-1 with TRBJ2-2; 9 bases align to TRBD2. J gave up 5 bases and V 5 bases, and 21 bases lay outside the gene matches. Germline V gives CDR1 SGHAT, CDR2 FQDESV (reference sequence). The CDR3 has 20 amino acids. Here the CDR3 reads CASSLWRTSAVSPGTGELFF. In DNA form, the CDR3 reads TGTGCCAGCAGCCTCTGGAGGACTAGCGCCGTATCACCGGGGACCGGGGAGCTGTTTTTT.

The chain links TRBV5-1 to TRBJ1-4, with 7 bases identical to TRBD1. V was clipped by 4 bases and J by 6 bases; unmatched bases: 3. The germline CDR1 and CDR2 sequences are SGHRS and YFSETQ. The CDR3 has 13 amino acids. The chain's CDR3 is CASSQGTDEKLFF. For the CDR3, the DNA is TGCGCCAGCAGCCAGGGGACAGATGAAAAACTGTTTTTT.

This clonotype was seen ten or more times. The chain has TRBV7-6 and TRBJ2-2; D unresolved. Germline CDR1 is SGHVS and CDR2 is FNYEAQ. The CDR3 is 12 amino acids. V was trimmed by 5 bases and J by 6 bases, leaving 7 bases between them. The CDR3 spells CASSPVSGELFF. Written as DNA, the CDR3 is TGTGCCAGCAGCCCGGTATCCGGGGAGCTGTTTTTT.

This chain joins TRBV20-1 and TRBJ2-7; tentative D call: TRBD2 (6 bases). Trimming cost V 6 bases and J 7 bases, with 25 bases left between them. Germline V CDR1 and CDR2: DFQATT, SNEGSKA (reference sequence). The CDR3 loop spans 15 amino acids. DNA for the CDR3: TGCAGTGCGCCACCTACGTCCGGACTACTTGGGGAGCAGTACTTC. Amino acid sequence: CSAPPTSGLLGEQYF.

This clonotype has just a few counts. The genes are TRBV6-2 or TRBV6-3 and TRBJ2-7; 11 nucleotides align to TRBD2. CDR1 is MNHEY and CDR2 is SVGEGT in the germline V gene. The V and J ends lost 8 bases and 5 bases, in that order; junction bases with no gene match: 14. This CDR3 is 16 amino acids long. Here the CDR3 reads CASRGASGRMVNEQYF. The CDR3 bases are TGTGCCAGCCGCGGGGCTAGCGGGAGGATGGTGAACGAGCAGTACTTC.

V is TRBV6-5 and J is TRBJ2-3; D perhaps matches TRBD2 (6 bases). V gave up 7 bases and J gave up 3 bases, with 14 bases separating them. Germline CDR1 MNHEY, CDR2 SVGAGI. The CDR3 spans 14 residues. CDR3 bases: TGTGCCAGCATTAAAGGAGGGCGGACAGATACGCAGTATTTT. Protein: CASIKGGRTDTQYF.

This clonotype was observed at least ten times. The CDR3 bases are TGCAGTGCTAGGGGGACTCTAAGCACAGATACGCAGTATTTT. As protein: CSARGTLSTDTQYF. This sequence joins TRBV20-1 and TRBJ2-3; D is perhaps TRBD2 (6 bases). The germline V gene has CDR1 DFQATT and CDR2 SNEGSKA (reference sequence). The V and J ends lost 3 bases and 0 bases respectively, with 10 bases between them. The CDR3 length is 14 residues.

This chain links TRBV9 with TRBJ2-2, with D possibly called TRBD1 or TRBD2 (5 bases each). The CDR3 runs 13 residues. The V and J ends lost 1 base and 6 bases respectively, with 7 bases between them. Germline-derived CDR1 and CDR2 are SGDLS and YYNGEE. The CDR3 loop reads CASSVSGPGELFF. The CDR3, as DNA: TGTGCCAGCAGCGTATCGGGACCCGGGGAGCTGTTTTTT.

This rearrangement joins TRBV5-1 to TRBJ2-3; 9 bases fit TRBD2. With 4 bases clipped from V and 0 bases from J, the junction kept 3 bases outside the gene matches. The CDR3 consists of 15 residues. Germline V CDR1 and CDR2: SGHRS, YFSETQ. CDR3 in DNA: TGCGCCAGCAGCCTAGCGGGACACAGCACAGATACGCAGTATTTT. This codes for CASSLAGHSTDTQYF.